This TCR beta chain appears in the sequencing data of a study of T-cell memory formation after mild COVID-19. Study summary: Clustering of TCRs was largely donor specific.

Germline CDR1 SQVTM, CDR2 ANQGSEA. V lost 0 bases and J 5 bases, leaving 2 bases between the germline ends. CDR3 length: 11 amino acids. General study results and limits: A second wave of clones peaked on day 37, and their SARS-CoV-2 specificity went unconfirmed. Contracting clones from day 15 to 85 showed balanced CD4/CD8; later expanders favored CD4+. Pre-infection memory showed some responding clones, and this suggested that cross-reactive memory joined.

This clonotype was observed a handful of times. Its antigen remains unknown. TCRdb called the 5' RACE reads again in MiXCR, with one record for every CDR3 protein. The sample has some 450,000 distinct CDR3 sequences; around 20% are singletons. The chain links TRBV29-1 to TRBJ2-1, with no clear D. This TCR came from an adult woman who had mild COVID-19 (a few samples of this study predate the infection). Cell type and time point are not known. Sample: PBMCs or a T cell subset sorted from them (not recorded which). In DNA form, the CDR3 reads TGCAGCGTTGAAGAGAACAATGAGCAGTTCTTC. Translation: CSVEENNEQFF.